Below, 10 T cell receptor beta chains from the same sample are listed, as sequenced in a study of blood T cell repertoires in COVID-19. Only in-frame clones appear in the TCRdb table, and some are missing; sequencing was by immunoSEQ multiplex PCR. Of 200,000 to 250,000 clones in the sample, roughly 85% were seen once. Material for sequencing was peripheral blood. These TCRs come from a woman under 30 who had recovered from COVID-19.

J is TRBJ2-6 and V is TRBV30, with a possible D match to TRBD1 (5 bases). The V and J ends lost 5 bases and 1 base respectively, with 15 bases between them. The V gene's germline CDR1 is GTSNPN and CDR2 SVGIG (reference sequence). CDR3 length equals 16 residues. CDR3 in DNA: TGTGCCTGGGCAGGGAATTCGGTATCTGGGGCCAACGTCCTGACTTTC. This translates into CAWAGNSVSGANVLTF.

The V gene is TRBV4-3, the J gene TRBJ1-3; 8 bases agree with TRBD1. V was clipped by 0 bases and J by 4 bases; unmatched bases: 5. The CDR3 has 16 residues. Germline V gene sequence: CDR1 LGHNA, CDR2 YSLEER. CDR3 sequence (DNA): TGCGCCAGCAGCCAAGATGCCGGACAGGGAGGAAACACCATATATTTT. Its translation: CASSQDAGQGGNTIYF.

This chain connects TRBV2 to TRBJ2-1; a possible D gene is TRBD1 (5 bases). The CDR3 runs 15 residues. Trimming took off 4 bases at V and 5 bases at J, with 15 bases between the two ends. In germline, CDR1 is SNHLY, CDR2 FYNNEI. This chain's CDR3 is CASSVNRIYNNEQFF. The CDR3 DNA reads TGTGCCAGCAGTGTTAACAGGATTTACAACAATGAGCAGTTCTTC.

V and J are TRBV7-2 and TRBJ1-2, with D tentatively TRBD1 (6 bases). V shed 4 bases and J shed 5 bases, with 14 bases lying between them. CDR1 is SGHTA and CDR2 is FQGNSA in the germline V gene. The CDR3 runs to 14 residues. The CDR3 is CASSSRQDFYGYTF. CDR3 in DNA: TGTGCCAGCAGCTCCAGACAGGATTTTTATGGCTACACCTTC.

The chain joins TRBV28 to TRBJ1-3; the match to TRBD1 covers 7 bases. CDR1 and CDR2 (germline): MDHEN, SYDVKM. Trimming took 3 bases from V and 0 from J; bases not matched to a gene: 5. The CDR3 totals 16 residues. CDR3 coding DNA: TGTGCCAGCAGTTTGGGCAGGGGGTACTCTGGAAACACCATATATTTT. Amino acids: CASSLGRGYSGNTIYF.

The chain has TRBV5-8 and TRBJ1-2; D gene unclear. Germline V gene sequence: CDR1 SGHTS, CDR2 YDEGEE. CDR3 length: 16 amino acids. Trimming removed 4 bases from V and 0 bases from J, with 16 bases in between. The CDR3 spells CASSPRADYTNYGYTF. The DNA of the CDR3 is TGTGCCAGCAGCCCGAGGGCGGACTATACTAACTATGGCTACACCTTC.

The V and J genes are TRBV10-3 and TRBJ2-3; perhaps TRBD2 as D (5 bases). Germline lookup yields CDR1 ENHRY and CDR2 SYGVKD. V was trimmed by 2 bases and J by 0 bases, leaving 9 bases between them. The CDR3 covers 15 residues. Here the CDR3 DNA reads TGTGCCATCAGTGAGGAGACTACTAGCACAGATACGCAGTATTTT. As protein: CAISEETTSTDTQYF.

J is TRBJ2-7 and V is TRBV5-6, with 13 bases aligning to TRBD2. CDR1 SGHDT and CDR2 YYEEEE come from the germline V gene. V lost 3 bases and J lost 6; bases outside the gene matches: 3. This CDR3 has 14 amino acids. CDR3 nucleotide sequence: TGTGCCAGCAGCTCCGGACTAGCGGGAGTCGAGCAGTACTTC. This sequence encodes CASSSGLAGVEQYF.

This chain uses TRBV9 with TRBJ2-3; 9 nucleotides agree with TRBD2. V shed 3 bases, J shed 2 bases, and the junction held 13 bases outside the gene matches. There are 18 residues in the CDR3. Germline CDR1 is SGDLS and CDR2 is YYNGEE. The CDR3 protein is CASSEEGGSGGYTDTQYF. For the CDR3, the DNA is TGTGCCAGCAGCGAAGAGGGGGGTAGCGGGGGCTACACAGATACGCAGTATTTT.

The CDR3 loop is CASSFRGGFGAYEQYF. CDR3 bases: TGTGCCAGCAGCTTCCGCGGGGGCTTTGGCGCCTACGAGCAGTACTTC. V gene TRBV7-2 combines with J gene TRBJ2-7, with a weak D call TRBD2 (7 bases). CDR3 length: 16 residues. Germline V lookup: CDR1 SGHTA, CDR2 FQGNSA. V lost 3 bases and J lost 2, with 17 bases in between.